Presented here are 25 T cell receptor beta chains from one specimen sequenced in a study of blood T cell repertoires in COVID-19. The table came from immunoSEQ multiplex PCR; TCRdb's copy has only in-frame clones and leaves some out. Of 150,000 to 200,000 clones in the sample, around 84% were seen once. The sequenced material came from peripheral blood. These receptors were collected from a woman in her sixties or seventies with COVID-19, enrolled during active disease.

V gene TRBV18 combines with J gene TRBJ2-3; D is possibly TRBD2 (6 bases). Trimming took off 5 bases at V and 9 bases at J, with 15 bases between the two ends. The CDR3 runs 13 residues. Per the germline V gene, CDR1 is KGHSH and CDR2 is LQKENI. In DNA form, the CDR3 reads TGTGCCAGCTCAAAGGACTGGAGGGGAACGCAGTATTTT. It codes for CASSKDWRGTQYF. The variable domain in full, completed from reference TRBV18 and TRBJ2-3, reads NAGVMQNPRHLVRRRGQEARLRCSPMKGHSHVYWYRQLPEEGLKFMVYLQKENIIDESGMPKERFSAEFPKEGPSILRIQQVVRGDSAAYFCASSKDWRGTQYFGPGTRLTVL.

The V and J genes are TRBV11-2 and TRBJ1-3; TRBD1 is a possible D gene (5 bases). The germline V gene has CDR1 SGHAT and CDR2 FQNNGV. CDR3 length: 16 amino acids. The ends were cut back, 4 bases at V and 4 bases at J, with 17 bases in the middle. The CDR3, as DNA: TGTGCCAGCAGCTCCAACCCTCCGGGGGTCGGAAACACCATATATTTT. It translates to CASSSNPPGVGNTIYF.

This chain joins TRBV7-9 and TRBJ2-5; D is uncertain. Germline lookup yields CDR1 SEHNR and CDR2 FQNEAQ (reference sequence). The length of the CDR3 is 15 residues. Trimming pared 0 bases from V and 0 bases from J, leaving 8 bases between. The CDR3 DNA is TGTGCCAGCAGCTTAGCTGAAGACTACCAAGAGACCCAGTACTTC. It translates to CASSLAEDYQETQYF.

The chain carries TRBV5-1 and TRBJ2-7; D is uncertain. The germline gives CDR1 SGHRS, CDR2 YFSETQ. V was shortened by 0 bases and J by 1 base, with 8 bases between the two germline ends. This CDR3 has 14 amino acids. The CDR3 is CASSLGGNSYEQYF. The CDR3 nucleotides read TGCGCCAGCAGCTTGGGCGGCAATTCCTACGAGCAGTACTTC.

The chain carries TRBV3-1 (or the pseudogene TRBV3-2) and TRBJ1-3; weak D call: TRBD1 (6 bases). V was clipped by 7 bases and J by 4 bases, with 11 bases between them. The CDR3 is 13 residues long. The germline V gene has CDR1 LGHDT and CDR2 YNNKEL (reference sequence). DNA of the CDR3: TGTGCCAGCACTAATACAGGGGGAAACACCATATATTTT. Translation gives CASTNTGGNTIYF.

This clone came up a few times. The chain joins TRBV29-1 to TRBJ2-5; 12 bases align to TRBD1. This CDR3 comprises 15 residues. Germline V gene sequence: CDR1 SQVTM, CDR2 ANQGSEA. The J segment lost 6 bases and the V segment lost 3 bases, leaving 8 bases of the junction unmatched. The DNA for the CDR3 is TGCAGCGTTGATCTCGGGACAGGGGGCAGGAAGACCCAGTACTTC. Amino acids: CSVDLGTGGRKTQYF.

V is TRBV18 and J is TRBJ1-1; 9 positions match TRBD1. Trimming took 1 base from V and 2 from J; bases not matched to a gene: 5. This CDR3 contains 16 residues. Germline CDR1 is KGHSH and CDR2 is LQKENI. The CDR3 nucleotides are TGTGCCAGCTCACCACAAACAGGGGGCTACAACACTGAAGCTTTCTTT. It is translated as CASSPQTGGYNTEAFF.

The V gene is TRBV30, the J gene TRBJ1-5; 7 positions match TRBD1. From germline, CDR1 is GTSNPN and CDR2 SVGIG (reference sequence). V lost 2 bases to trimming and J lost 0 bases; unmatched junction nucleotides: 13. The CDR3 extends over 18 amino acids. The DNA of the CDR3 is TGTGCCTGGAGTCAGTCCCCGGGACAGACATATAGCAATCAGCCCCAGCATTTT. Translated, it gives CAWSQSPGQTYSNQPQHF.

CDR3 sequence reads: CASSLSERETQYF. The DNA for the CDR3 is TGTGCCAGCAGCTTATCGGAGAGAGAGACCCAGTACTTC. V is TRBV7-8 and J is TRBJ2-5; D is uncertain. The CDR3 is made up of 13 amino acids. V was cut by 2 bases and J by 4 bases, with 8 bases left in between. Germline CDR1 and CDR2: SGHVS and FQNEAQ.

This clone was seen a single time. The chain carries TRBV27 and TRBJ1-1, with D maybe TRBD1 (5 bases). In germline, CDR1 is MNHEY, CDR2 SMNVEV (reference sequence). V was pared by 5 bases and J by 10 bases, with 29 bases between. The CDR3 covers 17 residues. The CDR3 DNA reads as TGTGCCAGCAGTCTCAACCCGCCCACTCGGGGGTTATCAGGAGCTTTCTTT. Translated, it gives CASSLNPPTRGLSGAFF.

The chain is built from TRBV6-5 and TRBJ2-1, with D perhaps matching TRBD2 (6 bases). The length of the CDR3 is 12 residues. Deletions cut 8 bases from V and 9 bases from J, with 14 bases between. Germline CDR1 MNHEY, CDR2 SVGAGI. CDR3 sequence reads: CASSGGPGEQFF. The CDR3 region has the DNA TGTGCCAGCTCCGGAGGGCCAGGTGAGCAGTTCTTC.

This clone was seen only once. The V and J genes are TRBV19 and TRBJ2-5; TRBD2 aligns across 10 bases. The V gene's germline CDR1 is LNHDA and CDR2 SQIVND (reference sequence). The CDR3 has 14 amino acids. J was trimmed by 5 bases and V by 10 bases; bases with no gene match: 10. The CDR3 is CATKTSGWEETQYF. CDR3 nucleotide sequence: TGTGCCACAAAGACTAGCGGGTGGGAGGAGACCCAGTACTTC.

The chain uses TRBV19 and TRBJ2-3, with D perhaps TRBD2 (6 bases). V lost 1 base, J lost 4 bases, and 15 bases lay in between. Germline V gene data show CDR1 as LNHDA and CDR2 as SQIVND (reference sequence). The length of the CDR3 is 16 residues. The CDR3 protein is CASSIGRGPQPDTQYF. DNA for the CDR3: TGTGCCAGTAGTATAGGGAGGGGCCCGCAACCAGATACGCAGTATTTT.

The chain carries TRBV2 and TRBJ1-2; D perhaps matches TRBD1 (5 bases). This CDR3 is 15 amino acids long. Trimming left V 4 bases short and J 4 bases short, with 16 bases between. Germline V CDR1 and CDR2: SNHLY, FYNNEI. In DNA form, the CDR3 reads TGTGCCAGCAGTGGACAACTTAAAGGGGCCTATGGCTACACCTTC. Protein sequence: CASSGQLKGAYGYTF.

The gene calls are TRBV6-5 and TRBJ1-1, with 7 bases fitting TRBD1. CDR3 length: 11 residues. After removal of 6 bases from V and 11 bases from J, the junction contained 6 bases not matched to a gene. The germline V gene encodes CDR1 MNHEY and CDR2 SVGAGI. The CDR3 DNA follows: TGTGCCAGCAGCCTTGACAGGGTGGCTTTCTTT. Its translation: CASSLDRVAFF.

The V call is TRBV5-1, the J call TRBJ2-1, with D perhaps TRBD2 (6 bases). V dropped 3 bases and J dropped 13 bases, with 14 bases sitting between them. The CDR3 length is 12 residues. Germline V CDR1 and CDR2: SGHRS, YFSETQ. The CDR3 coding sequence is TGCGCCAGCAGCTCCCCTACCGGGAGCCAGTTCTTC. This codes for CASSSPTGSQFF.

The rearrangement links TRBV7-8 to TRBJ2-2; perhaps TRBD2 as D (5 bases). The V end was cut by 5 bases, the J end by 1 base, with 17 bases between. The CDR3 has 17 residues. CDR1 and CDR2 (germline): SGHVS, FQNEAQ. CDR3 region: CASSPRGFGLNTGELFF. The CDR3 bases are TGTGCCAGCAGCCCCAGAGGGTTTGGATTGAACACCGGGGAGCTGTTTTTT. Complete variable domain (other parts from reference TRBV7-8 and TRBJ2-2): GAGVSQSPRYKVAKRGQDVALRCDPISGHVSLFWYQQALGQGPEFLTYFQNEAQLDKSGLPSDRFFAERPEGSVSTLKIQRTQQEDSAVYLCASSPRGFGLNTGELFFGEGSRLTVL.

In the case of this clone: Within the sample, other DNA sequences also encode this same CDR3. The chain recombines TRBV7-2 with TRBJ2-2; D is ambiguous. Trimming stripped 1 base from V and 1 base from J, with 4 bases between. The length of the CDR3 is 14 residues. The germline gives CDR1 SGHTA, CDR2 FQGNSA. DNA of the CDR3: TGTGCCAGCAGCTTAGGAGGGAACACCGGGGAGCTGTTTTTT. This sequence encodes CASSLGGNTGELFF.

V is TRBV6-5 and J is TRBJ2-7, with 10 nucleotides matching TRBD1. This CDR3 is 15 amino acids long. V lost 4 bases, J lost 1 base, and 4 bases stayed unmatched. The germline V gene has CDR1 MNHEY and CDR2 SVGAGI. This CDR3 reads CASSFRDRGSYEQYF. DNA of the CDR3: TGTGCCAGCAGTTTCCGGGACAGGGGATCCTACGAGCAGTACTTC.

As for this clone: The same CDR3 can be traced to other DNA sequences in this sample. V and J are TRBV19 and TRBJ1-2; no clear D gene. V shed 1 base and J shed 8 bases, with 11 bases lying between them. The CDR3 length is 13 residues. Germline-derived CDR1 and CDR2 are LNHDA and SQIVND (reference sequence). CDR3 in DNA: TGTGCCAGTAGTATAGGGCAGGTCAGCGGCTACACCTTC. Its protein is CASSIGQVSGYTF. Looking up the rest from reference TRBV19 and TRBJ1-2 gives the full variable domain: DGGITQSPKYLFRKEGQNVTLSCEQNLNHDAMYWYRQDPGQGLRLIYYSQIVNDFQKGDIAEGYSVSREKKESFPLTVTSAQKNPTAFYLCASSIGQVSGYTFGSGTRLTVV.

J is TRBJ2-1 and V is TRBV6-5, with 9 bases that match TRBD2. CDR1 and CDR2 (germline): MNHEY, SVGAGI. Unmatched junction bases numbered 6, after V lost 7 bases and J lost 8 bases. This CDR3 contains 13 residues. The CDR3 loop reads CASTGGGAYEQFF. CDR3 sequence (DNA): TGTGCCAGCACTGGCGGGGGGGCCTATGAGCAGTTCTTC.

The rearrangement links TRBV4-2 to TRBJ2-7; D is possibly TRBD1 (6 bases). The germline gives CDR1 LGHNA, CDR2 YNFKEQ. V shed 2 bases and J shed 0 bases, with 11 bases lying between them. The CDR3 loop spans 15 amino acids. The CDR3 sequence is CASSQKTGSSYEQYF. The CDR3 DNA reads TGTGCCAGCAGCCAAAAAACAGGGAGCTCCTACGAGCAGTACTTC.

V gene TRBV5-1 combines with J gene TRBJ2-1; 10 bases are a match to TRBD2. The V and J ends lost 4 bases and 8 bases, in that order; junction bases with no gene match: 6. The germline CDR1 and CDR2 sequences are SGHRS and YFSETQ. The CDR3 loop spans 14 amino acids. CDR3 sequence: CASSEPSGSDEQFF. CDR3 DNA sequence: TGCGCCAGCAGCGAGCCTAGCGGGAGCGATGAGCAGTTCTTC. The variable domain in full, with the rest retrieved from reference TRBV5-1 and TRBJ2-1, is KAGVTQTPRYLIKTRGQQVTLSCSPISGHRSVSWYQQTPGQGLQFLFEYFSETQRNKGNFPGRFSGRQFSNSRSEMNVSTLELGDSALYLCASSEPSGSDEQFFGPGTRLTVL.

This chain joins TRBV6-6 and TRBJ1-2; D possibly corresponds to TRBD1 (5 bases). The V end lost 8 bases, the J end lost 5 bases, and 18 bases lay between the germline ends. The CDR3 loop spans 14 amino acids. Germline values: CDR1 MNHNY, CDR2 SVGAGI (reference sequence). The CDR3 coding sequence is TGTGCCAGCTCGGGACTATCAGCCTCTTATGGCTACACCTTC. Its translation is CASSGLSASYGYTF.

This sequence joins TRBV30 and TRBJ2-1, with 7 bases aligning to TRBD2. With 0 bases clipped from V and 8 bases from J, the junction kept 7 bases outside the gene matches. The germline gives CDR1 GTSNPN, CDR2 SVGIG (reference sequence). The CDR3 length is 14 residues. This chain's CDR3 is CAWSVRSGTDEQFF. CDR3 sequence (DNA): TGTGCCTGGAGTGTAAGGAGCGGGACCGATGAGCAGTTCTTC.